The clone carrying this TCR beta chain was detected only once. The protocol was immunoSEQ multiplex PCR, while the TCRdb copy is restricted to in-frame clones and leaves out a portion. The repertoire holds tens of thousands of clones, with approximately 92% as singletons. This sample is drawn from a study of OX40 agonist ivuxolimab in advanced cancers. Overall study context: Administration of intravenous ivuxolimab to patients occurred every 2 weeks at 0.01 to 10 mg/kg. Three patients had partial responses: one hepatocellular carcinoma, two cutaneous melanoma. Past anti-PD-1, anti-PD-L1 or anti-CTLA-4 therapy was accepted, and roughly 38% had received some.

This CDR3 has 17 amino acids. Germline loops: CDR1 SGDLS, CDR2 YYNGEE. Trimming left V 0 bases short and J 4 bases short, with 14 bases between. No patient had autoimmune disease or received systemic immunosuppression. This TCR came from an adult with an advanced solid tumor such as melanoma, head and neck, liver or kidney cancer. V usage is TRBV9 and J usage is TRBJ2-6, with D maybe TRBD2 (6 bases). Sequenced here: CD4+ or CD8+ T cells sorted from blood, sampled in a trial of the OX40 agonist ivuxolimab. CDR3 region: CASSVGGDVLGANVLTF. CDR3 bases: TGTGCCAGCAGCGTAGGGGGGGACGTCCTCGGGGCCAACGTCCTGACTTTC.